The 24 T cell receptor beta chains presented below share a single source sample, sequenced in a study of T cells after yellow fever vaccination. TCRdb reanalysed the 5' RACE reads using MiXCR and keeps one entry per CDR3 protein. The sample yields under 300,000 distinct CDR3 sequences, roughly 13% seen once. The starting material was CD4+ T cells sorted from PBMCs, obtained 45 days after the yellow fever booster vaccination. These receptors were taken from a man aged 30 to 39 who received the YFV17D yellow fever vaccine.

This sequence joins TRBV20-1 and TRBJ1-5; 7 bases align to TRBD1. The ends lost 6 bases at V and 2 bases at J; junction bases unmatched: 16. This CDR3 spans 17 amino acids. The germline gives CDR1 DFQATT, CDR2 SNEGSKA (reference sequence). The CDR3 spells CSAIPGQIRWGNQPQHF. CDR3 sequence (DNA): TGCAGTGCGATCCCGGGACAGATTAGATGGGGCAATCAGCCCCAGCATTTT.

This clonotype was counted only a few times. V gene TRBV5-1 combines with J gene TRBJ2-1, with TRBD2 matching over 7 bases. Germline V gene data show CDR1 as SGHRS and CDR2 as YFSETQ. The J segment lost 0 bases and the V segment lost 0 bases, leaving 6 bases of the junction unmatched. This CDR3 contains 17 residues. The CDR3 loop reads CASSLGLAEGSYNEQFF. The CDR3 nucleotides are TGCGCCAGCAGCTTGGGACTAGCAGAAGGCTCCTACAATGAGCAGTTCTTC.

The V and J genes are TRBV7-2 and TRBJ2-7; D gene uncertain. CDR1 is SGHTA and CDR2 is FQGNSA in the germline V gene. The V and J ends lost 1 base and 4 bases respectively, with 11 bases between them. CDR3 size: 14 residues. CDR3 in DNA: TGTGCCAGCAGCTTAGGGTGGGGTAGGTACGAGCAGTACTTC. It yields the protein CASSLGWGRYEQYF.

The chain recombines TRBV10-3 with TRBJ2-7, with D maybe TRBD1 (6 bases). Trimming shortened V by 3 bases and J by 3 bases, and 18 bases separated the two germline ends. The CDR3 has 16 amino acids. CDR1 and CDR2 (germline): ENHRY, SYGVKD. The CDR3: CAISDPGGLLDYEQYF. The CDR3 DNA sequence: TGTGCCATCAGTGACCCTGGGGGCCTGTTGGACTACGAGCAGTACTTC.

This clonotype was seen repeatedly, ten times or more. V usage is TRBV7-9 and J usage is TRBJ2-3, with a possible D match to TRBD2 (5 bases). Germline V CDR1 and CDR2: SEHNR, FQNEAQ (reference sequence). V was trimmed by 0 bases and J by 7 bases, leaving 8 bases between them. The CDR3 runs to 13 residues. DNA of the CDR3: TGTGCCAGCAGCTTAGCGGGAGCCTATACGCAGTATTTT. Translation gives CASSLAGAYTQYF.

This chain connects TRBV13 to TRBJ1-2; D gene unclear. The CDR3 has 14 amino acids. V gave up 4 bases and J gave up 0 bases, with 9 bases separating them. CDR1 is PRHDT, CDR2 FYEKMQ, per germline (reference sequence). The CDR3 loop is CASSSGISNYGYTF. The CDR3 region has the DNA TGTGCCAGCAGCTCCGGGATATCTAACTATGGCTACACCTTC.

This clonotype was found a few times. This rearrangement joins TRBV12-3 or TRBV12-4 to TRBJ2-2; D ambiguous. This CDR3 has 15 amino acids. V lost 6 bases and J lost 8, with 19 bases in between. This chain's CDR3 is CASSPSSGYGGELFF. DNA for the CDR3: TGTGCCAGCAGCCCCTCTTCTGGTTACGGGGGGGAGCTGTTTTTT.

This clonotype came up a few times. The chain combines TRBV24-1 with TRBJ2-7; D not resolved. V gave up 7 bases and J gave up 4 bases, with 4 bases separating them. CDR1 is KGHDR and CDR2 is SFDVKD in the germline V gene. The length of the CDR3 is 10 residues. CDR3 sequence: CATRGYEQYF. CDR3 sequence (DNA): TGTGCCACCAGGGGATACGAGCAGTACTTC.

This clonotype appeared many times. CDR3: CSVRGDYNEQFF. CDR3 nucleotides: TGCAGCGTTCGGGGGGATTACAATGAGCAGTTCTTC. The chain links TRBV29-1 to TRBJ2-1; 7 bases map to TRBD2. The germline gives CDR1 SQVTM, CDR2 ANQGSEA. The CDR3 is made up of 12 amino acids. With V trimmed by 5 bases and J by 4 bases, 2 bases remained unmatched.

This clonotype occurred a few times. The chain uses TRBV15 and TRBJ2-5; the match to TRBD2 covers 8 bases. The V gene end was trimmed by 2 bases and the J gene end by 0 bases; junction bases not matched to a gene: 17. The CDR3 has 20 amino acids. Germline V CDR1 and CDR2: LNHNV, YYDKDF (reference sequence). The CDR3 region has the DNA TGTGCCACCAGCAGACAAGGGGCCCTAGCGGGCCAGATGAACCAAGAGACCCAGTACTTC. Its protein product is CATSRQGALAGQMNQETQYF.

Only a few counts were recorded for this clonotype. This sequence joins TRBV12-3 or TRBV12-4 and TRBJ2-6; 7 nucleotides align to TRBD2. CDR3 size: 17 residues. The trim removed 4 bases at V and 0 bases at J, leaving 6 bases unmatched. CDR3 DNA: TGTGCCAGCAGTTATGGAGGCGGGGGCTCTGGGGCCAACGTCCTGACTTTC. As protein: CASSYGGGGSGANVLTF.

This clonotype was counted a few times. The rearrangement links TRBV4-3 to TRBJ2-5; 7 nucleotides match TRBD2. J lost 4 bases, V lost 3 bases, and 2 bases had no gene match. The germline gives CDR1 LGHNA, CDR2 YSLEER. The CDR3 is made up of 13 amino acids. CDR3 in amino acids: CASSQRERETQYF. The CDR3, as DNA: TGCGCCAGCAGCCAGCGGGAGCGAGAGACCCAGTACTTC.

This clonotype was observed a few times. V is TRBV28 and J is TRBJ2-7; D is undetermined. Trimming left V 5 bases short and J 8 bases short, with 13 bases between. This CDR3 is 12 amino acids long. Per germline, CDR1 MDHEN and CDR2 SYDVKM. Here the CDR3 DNA reads TGTGCCAGCAGTAGGCCGTCTGAGAAGCAGTACTTC. It encodes CASSRPSEKQYF.

V gene TRBV20-1 combines with J gene TRBJ2-2; a weak D match, TRBD2 (6 bases). The V end lost 6 bases, the J end lost 6 bases, and 11 bases lay between the germline ends. The CDR3 runs 12 residues. Per the germline V gene, CDR1 is DFQATT and CDR2 is SNEGSKA (reference sequence). CDR3 bases: TGCAGTGCGAGCCTAGCGTCCGGGGAGCTGTTTTTT. This codes for CSASLASGELFF.

In its sample, this clonotype was seen a few times. This chain joins TRBV7-9 and TRBJ1-3; D is uncertain. The V end lost 1 base, the J end lost 1 base, and 5 bases lay between the germline ends. The germline V gene has CDR1 SEHNR and CDR2 FQNEAQ (reference sequence). This CDR3 comprises 14 residues. CDR3 bases: TGTGCCAGCAGCTTAGGCTGGTCTGGAAACACCATATATTTT. This codes for CASSLGWSGNTIYF.

The sample holds a few counts of this clonotype. The rearrangement joins TRBV4-2 to TRBJ1-5; no reliable D call. This CDR3 spans 14 amino acids. V was trimmed by 1 base and J by 4 bases, leaving 8 bases between them. Germline assignment: CDR1 LGHNA and CDR2 YNFKEQ. CDR3 sequence reads: CASSQVEFNQPQHF. The CDR3 DNA follows: TGTGCCAGCAGCCAAGTTGAGTTTAATCAGCCCCAGCATTTT.

This clonotype was seen more than once but under ten times. The chain combines TRBV7-3 with TRBJ1-2; possible D gene TRBD1, 6 bases. CDR1 and CDR2 from the germline V gene are SGHTA and FQGTGA. This CDR3 contains 14 residues. The V and J ends lost 0 bases and 6 bases respectively, with 11 bases between them. CDR3 bases: TGTGCCAGCAGCTTAACCGCGGCAGGGGATGGCTACACCTTC. It is translated as CASSLTAAGDGYTF.

This clonotype was observed a handful of times. The chain combines TRBV7-8 with TRBJ1-5; 11 bases match TRBD1. Looked up from germline, CDR1 is SGHVS and CDR2 is FQNEAQ. The CDR3 has 16 amino acids. Trimming cost V 7 bases and J 3 bases; bases outside gene matches: 8. In DNA, the CDR3 is TGTGCCAGCACTCCGGGACAGGGGGGCTACAATCAGCCCCAGCATTTT. Its translation is CASTPGQGGYNQPQHF.

This clonotype was counted a few times. The chain recombines TRBV6-1 with TRBJ2-2; no reliable D call. V lost 4 bases and J 4 bases, leaving 10 bases between the germline ends. The CDR3 loop spans 14 amino acids. Germline V gene lookup returns CDR1 MNHNS and CDR2 SASEGT. CDR3 region: CASSVEWATGELFF. CDR3 in DNA: TGTGCCAGCAGTGTGGAATGGGCCACCGGGGAGCTGTTTTTT.

This clonotype was detected only a few times. V is TRBV5-1 and J is TRBJ2-1; 10 positions match TRBD2. Germline V gene lookup returns CDR1 SGHRS and CDR2 YFSETQ. The CDR3 is made up of 16 amino acids. V gave up 2 bases and J gave up 2 bases; unmatched junction bases: 4. CDR3 loop: CASSFETSGPYNEQFF. CDR3 nucleotide sequence: TGCGCCAGCAGCTTTGAGACTAGCGGGCCCTACAATGAGCAGTTCTTC.

V is TRBV7-2 and J is TRBJ2-2, with D perhaps assigned TRBD1 or TRBD2 (5 bases each). V was cut by 10 bases and J by 5 bases, with 14 bases left in between. The germline CDR1 and CDR2 sequences are SGHTA and FQGNSA. The CDR3 is made up of 13 amino acids. DNA of the CDR3: TGTGCCACCTCGGGGCGTCGGACCGGGGAGCTGTTTTTT. Amino acid sequence: CATSGRRTGELFF.

V usage is TRBV20-1 and J usage is TRBJ2-1; possibly TRBD2 for D (6 bases). V lost 6 bases to trimming and J lost 10 bases, with 16 bases between them. Germline CDR1 and CDR2: DFQATT and SNEGSKA (reference sequence). The length of the CDR3 is 12 residues. The CDR3 nucleotides read TGCAGTGCGAATCGGGACTCCCAAGAGCAGTTCTTC. It yields the protein CSANRDSQEQFF.

There are a few counts of this clonotype. The gene calls are TRBV5-1 and TRBJ1-1; possible D gene TRBD1, 5 bases. Germline V lookup: CDR1 SGHRS, CDR2 YFSETQ. V lost 3 bases and J lost 1, with 10 bases in between. The CDR3 sequence is 14 residues long. The chain's CDR3 is CASSSGGGNTEAFF. DNA for the CDR3: TGCGCCAGCAGCTCGGGGGGAGGGAACACTGAAGCTTTCTTT.

This chain joins TRBV6-5 and TRBJ2-2; 8 bases match TRBD2. Germline V lookup: CDR1 MNHEY, CDR2 SVGAGI. There are 16 residues in the CDR3. V was pared by 2 bases and J by 2 bases, with 4 bases of the junction left unmatched. In DNA, the CDR3 is TGTGCCAGCAGTTACCGGCTAGCGGGTAACACCGGGGAGCTGTTTTTT. It codes for CASSYRLAGNTGELFF.